This T cell receptor beta chain was identified in a study of cytomegalovirus exposure and HLA in healthy donors. The V and J ends lost 6 bases and 0 bases respectively, with 7 bases between them. Germline loops: CDR1 MNHEY, CDR2 SMNVEV (reference sequence). The CDR3 is 13 residues long. Study-wide results and limits: The majority of CMV-associated TCR beta chains were reported as apparently HLA-restricted in a later analysis. In a later analysis, specific HLA alleles were associated with around 17,000 TCR beta sequences at a 0.05 false discovery rate. Being indistinguishable, some V segments were excluded, TRBV6-2 and TRBV6-3 among them.

PCR employed 60 Vbeta and 13 Jbeta primers. TCRdb's copy holds only in-frame clones and misses some; the assay was immunoSEQ multiplex PCR. Of tens of thousands of clones listed, around two thirds are singletons. This clone was picked up a small number of times. Its target is not known. The V gene is TRBV27, the J gene TRBJ2-3; D ambiguous. Source material: PBMCs. The source of this sequence is a young man in good health and CMV-seronegative. CDR3 sequence: CASRTGSTDTQYF. DNA of the CDR3: TGTGCCAGCAGAACGGGTAGCACAGATACGCAGTATTTT.